These 24 T cell receptor beta chains were all obtained from the same sample, sequenced in a study of blood T cell repertoires in COVID-19. Profiled with immunoSEQ multiplex PCR; TCRdb holds only in-frame clones, not every one. This table holds about 250,000 clones, 80% to 95% found once. Sequencing input: PBMCs or T cells enriched from blood (not recorded which). Receptors originate from a woman aged 18-30 years who had recovered from COVID-19.

This clone was observed once. The V call is TRBV19, the J call TRBJ1-2; 8 bases match TRBD1. Per the germline V gene, CDR1 is LNHDA and CDR2 is SQIVND (reference sequence). V gave up 6 bases and J gave up 8 bases; unmatched junction bases: 14. The CDR3 is made up of 15 amino acids. The CDR3 nucleotides read TGTGCCAGTAGCCCCACACCGGACAGGGCTAAGGGCTACACCTTC. Its protein product is CASSPTPDRAKGYTF.

This clone turned up a few times. Here the CDR3 DNA reads TGTGCCACCAGTGATTCGGGCAGGGGAGAGGGCTACACCTTC. Protein: CATSDSGRGEGYTF. V usage is TRBV24-1 and J usage is TRBJ1-2; D is perhaps TRBD1 (6 bases). CDR3 length: 14 amino acids. The V gene lost 2 bases and the J gene lost 8 bases, with 14 bases spanning the gap. The V gene's germline CDR1 is KGHDR and CDR2 SFDVKD.

The CDR3 loop reads CAGSGGARSTGELFF. DNA for the CDR3: TGTGCCGGTAGCGGGGGGGCCCGGAGCACCGGGGAGCTGTTTTTT. The V call is TRBV11-2, the J call TRBJ2-2; TRBD2 aligns across 11 bases. V was pared by 11 bases and J by 4 bases, with 9 bases of the junction left unmatched. The V gene's germline CDR1 is SGHAT and CDR2 FQNNGV. This CDR3 comprises 15 residues. The variable domain in full, completed from reference TRBV11-2 and TRBJ2-2, reads EAGVAQSPRYKIIEKRQSVAFWCNPISGHATLYWYQQILGQGPKLLIQFQNNGVVDDSQLPKDRFSAERLKGVDSTLKIQPAKLEDSAVYLCAGSGGARSTGELFFGEGSRLTVL.

This chain joins TRBV20-1 and TRBJ2-7; 13 bases are a match to TRBD2. The CDR3 runs to 15 residues. CDR1 DFQATT and CDR2 SNEGSKA come from the germline V gene (reference sequence). V trimming: 3 bases; J trimming: 2 bases; junction bases outside the gene matches: 4. The CDR3 bases are TGCAGTGCTAGTGGACTAGCGGGAGCGCCCTACGAGCAGTACTTC. Its translation is CSASGLAGAPYEQYF.

The rearrangement links TRBV18 to TRBJ2-1; 7 bases fit TRBD1. Germline loops: CDR1 KGHSH, CDR2 LQKENI. This CDR3 has 15 residues. Trimming took 2 bases from V and 4 from J; bases not matched to a gene: 5. DNA for the CDR3: TGTGCCAGCTCACCAACAGGGGTCAGGTACAATGAGCAGTTCTTC. Protein sequence: CASSPTGVRYNEQFF.

The chain links TRBV7-8 to TRBJ2-7; maybe TRBD1 (6 bases). Trimming stripped 2 bases from V and 3 bases from J, with 14 bases between. This CDR3 has 15 amino acids. In germline, CDR1 is SGHVS, CDR2 FQNEAQ. CDR3 bases: TGTGCCAGCAGCTTAAACGCGGACAGTTTCTACGAGCAGTACTTC. This gives the protein CASSLNADSFYEQYF.

Notes on this clone: Distinct nucleotide sequences in the sample also encode this CDR3. The CDR3 nucleotides are TGTGCCAGCAGCCTGACAGGGAGAACTGAAGCTTTCTTT. Translated: CASSLTGRTEAFF. V usage is TRBV27 and J usage is TRBJ1-1; 7 bases align to TRBD1. CDR3 length: 13 amino acids. Germline trimming cut 6 bases from V and 5 bases from J; bases unmatched to any gene: 6. The germline V gene has CDR1 MNHEY and CDR2 SMNVEV (reference sequence).

The rearrangement joins TRBV4-2 to TRBJ2-1, with 8 bases matching TRBD2. The germline V gene encodes CDR1 LGHNA and CDR2 YNFKEQ. V lost 7 bases to trimming and J lost 6 bases; unmatched junction nucleotides: 14. The CDR3 consists of 16 residues. This CDR3 is CASTGGLAGSGNEQFF. The CDR3 DNA sequence: TGTGCCAGCACGGGGGGCCTAGCGGGTTCCGGCAATGAGCAGTTCTTC.

The V and J genes are TRBV5-1 and TRBJ1-6; TRBD1 agrees at 7 bases. Germline loops: CDR1 SGHRS, CDR2 YFSETQ. This CDR3 has 15 residues. The trim removed 4 bases at V and 7 bases at J, leaving 8 bases unmatched. CDR3 in DNA: TGCGCCAGCAGCCGATTTACAGGGGACAATTCACCCCTCCACTTT. Protein sequence: CASSRFTGDNSPLHF.

The chain couples TRBV10-3 to TRBJ2-7; possible D gene TRBD2, 6 bases. The V and J ends lost 3 bases and 0 bases respectively, with 18 bases between them. This CDR3 has 17 residues. CDR1 and CDR2 from the germline V gene are ENHRY and SYGVKD. The CDR3: CAISDAGTGAFSYEQYF. The DNA of the CDR3 is TGTGCCATCAGTGACGCCGGGACGGGAGCCTTCTCCTACGAGCAGTACTTC.

V is TRBV9 and J is TRBJ1-2; 9 bases align to TRBD1. The V gene's germline CDR1 is SGDLS and CDR2 YYNGEE. The CDR3 is 16 residues long. The ends lost 4 bases at V and 2 bases at J; junction bases unmatched: 9. CDR3 in DNA: TGTGCCAGCAGCCCCGGGTCGACAGGGGGGAACTATGGCTACACCTTC. Its translation: CASSPGSTGGNYGYTF.

The chain recombines TRBV6-5 with TRBJ2-6; D is unresolved. CDR1 and CDR2 (germline): MNHEY, SVGAGI. V was cut by 5 bases and J by 0 bases, with 8 bases left in between. This CDR3 comprises 15 residues. CDR3 in DNA: TGTGCCAGCAGTACCAGTGCCTCTGGGGCCAACGTCCTGACTTTC. Its translation: CASSTSASGANVLTF.

On this clone: Relative to the germline gene, one junction end is altered; a read error may explain this. The rearrangement links TRBV7-2 to TRBJ2-5; D may be TRBD2 (6 bases). The CDR3 runs to 13 residues. CDR1 and CDR2 (germline): SGHTA, FQGNSA. The CDR3 loop is CASSLEGSKTQYF. CDR3 DNA: TGTGCCAGCAGCTTGGAGGGGTCTAAGACTCAGTACTTC.

The chain uses TRBV10-3 and TRBJ1-1; 7 nucleotides align to TRBD1. V was pared by 7 bases and J by 4 bases, with 0 bases of the junction left unmatched. The CDR3 loop spans 11 amino acids. Germline loops: CDR1 ENHRY, CDR2 SYGVKD. The CDR3 loop is CAITGGTEAFF. The CDR3 DNA sequence: TGTGCCATCACAGGGGGCACTGAAGCTTTCTTT.

This sequence joins TRBV7-9 and TRBJ2-7; 8 nucleotides match TRBD1. The CDR3 sequence is 14 residues long. Germline CDR1 SEHNR, CDR2 FQNEAQ (reference sequence). V shed 5 bases, J shed 0 bases, and the junction held 3 bases outside the gene matches. In DNA form, the CDR3 reads TGTGCCAGCAGCGGACAGGGAAGCTCCTACGAGCAGTACTTC. This encodes CASSGQGSSYEQYF.

This chain links TRBV24-1 with TRBJ1-2; D may be TRBD1 (5 bases). Trimming left V 9 bases short and J 6 bases short, with 19 bases between. The length of the CDR3 is 14 residues. Per germline, CDR1 KGHDR and CDR2 SFDVKD. CDR3 loop: CATWSGRVWDGYTF. The CDR3 bases are TGTGCCACCTGGTCAGGGAGGGTTTGGGATGGCTACACCTTC.

The CDR3 DNA reads TGTGCCAGCAGCTTGCCCAGGGTCGCTACGGGCGAGCAGTACTTC. This sequence encodes CASSLPRVATGEQYF. V and J are TRBV7-4 and TRBJ2-7; a possible D gene is TRBD1 (5 bases). The CDR3 runs 15 residues. Trimming stripped 3 bases from V and 6 bases from J, with 18 bases between. Germline V lookup: CDR1 SGHVT, CDR2 SQSDAQ.

The chain has TRBV7-2 and TRBJ1-2; a weak D match, TRBD1 (6 bases). This CDR3 comprises 13 residues. Germline V CDR1 and CDR2: SGHTA, FQGNSA. V lost 3 bases and J lost 6, with 11 bases in between. The CDR3: CASSFLRGNGYTF. CDR3 DNA: TGTGCCAGCAGCTTTCTCAGGGGAAATGGCTACACCTTC.

CDR3: CASSFPQRWWRTGGGTDTQYF. CDR3 bases: TGTGCCAGCAGTTTCCCGCAGCGGTGGTGGCGGACAGGGGGGGGCACAGATACGCAGTATTTT. The J gene is TRBJ2-3, the V gene TRBV28; 10 positions agree with TRBD1. The CDR3 contains 21 residues. The germline gives CDR1 MDHEN, CDR2 SYDVKM. V shed 3 bases and J 1 base; nucleotides not matched to a gene: 19.

Worth noting for this clone: An end of the junction differs from the germline gene, which may be a read error. The chain uses TRBV3-1 (or the pseudogene TRBV3-2) and TRBJ2-1; TRBD1 or TRBD2 may be the D gene (6 bases each). The germline CDR1 and CDR2 sequences are LGHDT and YNNKEL (reference sequence). The CDR3 contains 15 residues. In nucleotides, the CDR3 is TGTGCCAGTAGCCGGGGGCCCCACTCCTACAATGAGCAGTTCTTC. Residues: CASSRGPHSYNEQFF.

The chain is built from TRBV7-9 and TRBJ2-2; TRBD1 aligns across 7 bases. J was trimmed by 2 bases and V by 5 bases; bases with no gene match: 14. Per germline, CDR1 SEHNR and CDR2 FQNEAQ (reference sequence). The CDR3 is 18 residues long. The CDR3 loop is CASSPRTQRQGNTGELFF. CDR3 DNA sequence: TGTGCCAGCAGCCCGCGAACTCAAAGACAGGGTAACACCGGGGAGCTGTTTTTT.

The chain uses TRBV19 and TRBJ2-1; 11 nucleotides match TRBD1. The CDR3 consists of 14 residues. The junction had 3 bases not matched to a gene; V was cut back by 4 bases and J by 7 bases. Germline V lookup: CDR1 LNHDA, CDR2 SQIVND (reference sequence). CDR3 in amino acids: CASSRGQGGNEQFF. The CDR3 DNA reads as TGTGCCAGTAGTAGGGGACAGGGGGGGAATGAGCAGTTCTTC. Drawing the rest from reference TRBV19 and TRBJ2-1, the complete variable domain is DGGITQSPKYLFRKEGQNVTLSCEQNLNHDAMYWYRQDPGQGLRLIYYSQIVNDFQKGDIAEGYSVSREKKESFPLTVTSAQKNPTAFYLCASSRGQGGNEQFFGPGTRLTVL.

This clone was counted a single time. This chain links TRBV18 with TRBJ1-1, with 8 bases fitting TRBD1. The CDR3 loop spans 14 amino acids. CDR1 is KGHSH, CDR2 LQKENI, per germline. The V and J ends lost 6 bases and 5 bases, in that order; junction bases with no gene match: 8. Here the CDR3 reads CASSYGQGNTEAFF. DNA for the CDR3: TGTGCCAGCTCCTACGGACAGGGAAATACTGAAGCTTTCTTT.

The sample holds one count of this clone. The chain links TRBV10-3 to TRBJ1-5; D not certain. The CDR3 has 13 residues. Germline V lookup: CDR1 ENHRY, CDR2 SYGVKD. The V end was cut by 5 bases, the J end by 5 bases, with 10 bases between. CDR3 in DNA: TGTGCCATCAGTACGGGGAGGGATCAGCCCCAGCATTTT. Translated: CAISTGRDQPQHF.